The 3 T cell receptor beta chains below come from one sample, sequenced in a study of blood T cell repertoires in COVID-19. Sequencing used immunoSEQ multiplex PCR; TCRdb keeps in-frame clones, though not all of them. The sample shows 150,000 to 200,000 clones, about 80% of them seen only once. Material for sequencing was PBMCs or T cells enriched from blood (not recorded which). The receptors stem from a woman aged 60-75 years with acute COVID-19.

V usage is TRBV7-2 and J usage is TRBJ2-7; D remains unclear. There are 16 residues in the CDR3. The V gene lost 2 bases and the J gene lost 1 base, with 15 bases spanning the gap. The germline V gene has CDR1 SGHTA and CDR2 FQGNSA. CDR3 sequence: CASSLLSAEPSYEQYF. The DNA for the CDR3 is TGTGCCAGCAGCTTACTGAGTGCTGAGCCGTCCTACGAGCAGTACTTC.

The CDR3 nucleotides are TGTGCCAGCAGTTACTTGCAGGGGAGTGCTAACTATGGCTACACCTTC. Protein: CASSYLQGSANYGYTF. The rearrangement links TRBV6-5 to TRBJ1-2; D is perhaps TRBD1 (6 bases). Per the germline V gene, CDR1 is MNHEY and CDR2 is SVGAGI. The ends were cut back, 1 base at V and 0 bases at J, with 12 bases in the middle. The CDR3 has 16 residues.

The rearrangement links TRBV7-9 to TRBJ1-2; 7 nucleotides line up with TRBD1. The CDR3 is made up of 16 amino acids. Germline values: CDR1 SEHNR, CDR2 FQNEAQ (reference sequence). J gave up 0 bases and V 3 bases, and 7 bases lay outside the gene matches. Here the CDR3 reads CASSFGTEKTNYGYTF. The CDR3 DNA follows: TGTGCCAGCAGCTTTGGGACAGAGAAAACTAACTATGGCTACACCTTC.